This TCR beta chain was identified during a study of cytomegalovirus exposure and HLA in healthy donors. Concerning this clone: Its target is unknown.

Samples came from healthy bone marrow donors. Study observations and caveats: Diagnosis of cytomegalovirus status made by the classifier reportedly showed high specificity and sensitivity. In vitro assays verified that a few CMV-associated chains recognized CMV antigens specifically.

V dropped 4 bases and J dropped 5; count of bases not matched to a gene: 7. Germline-derived CDR1 and CDR2 are SGHRS and YFSETQ. This CDR3 contains 15 residues. PCR employed 60 Vbeta and 13 Jbeta primers. The protocol was immunoSEQ multiplex PCR, while the TCRdb copy is restricted to in-frame clones and leaves out a portion. The table includes about 170,000 clones, around 80% detected once. The V gene is TRBV5-1, the J gene TRBJ2-1, with TRBD1 matching over 9 bases. Sample: PBMCs. This receptor was obtained from a male donor in good health and CMV-seronegative. In DNA form, the CDR3 reads TGCGCCAGCAGCCCGGGACAGGGACTCAACAATGAGCAGTTCTTC. Translating gives CASSPGQGLNNEQFF. The variable domain in full, with the rest retrieved from reference TRBV5-1 and TRBJ2-1, is KAGVTQTPRYLIKTRGQQVTLSCSPISGHRSVSWYQQTPGQGLQFLFEYFSETQRNKGNFPGRFSGRQFSNSRSEMNVSTLELGDSALYLCASSPGQGLNNEQFFGPGTRLTVL.